This TCR beta chain derives from a study of CD8 T cells in ankylosing spondylitis. A single record per CDR3 protein comes from TCRdb applying MiXCR to the 5' RACE reads. The sample lists a few hundred thousand distinct CDR3 sequences, about 11% seen once, with approximately 20% in the top ten. This clonotype was counted a few times. Unmatched junction bases numbered 5, after V lost 3 bases and J lost 3 bases. The CDR3 is 15 residues long. CDR1 and CDR2 (germline): SGHRS, YFSETQ. The sample was blood, either unsorted or a sorted T cell fraction (not recorded which). The chain links TRBV5-1 to TRBJ1-3; TRBD1 agrees at 8 bases. The sequence was collected from a male donor with ankylosing spondylitis or in good health (not recorded which). The CDR3 protein is CASSSGGASGNTIYF. The CDR3 DNA sequence: TGCGCCAGCAGCTCAGGGGGCGCGAGTGGAAACACCATATATTTT.